The T cell receptor (beta chain) described here comes from a study of blood T cell repertoires in COVID-19. Overall study: COVID-19 samples, acute and convalescent, were from the United States, Italy and Spain.

V was pared by 2 bases and J by 0 bases, with 8 bases between. The CDR3 totals 14 residues. The germline V gene encodes CDR1 KGHSH and CDR2 LQKENI. The authors' processing: Counts of nucleated cells, estimated from reference gene primer amplification, were obtained. Data came from immunoSEQ multiplex PCR; TCRdb stores just in-frame clones and leaves some out. The V and J calls and clone size were taken over from that table, and D and trimming were inferred from the DNA. Among under 200,000 clones listed, 82% were seen once. This TCR derives from a woman aged 60-75 years with COVID-19, enrolled during active disease. The chain has TRBV18 and TRBJ2-7; D ambiguous. The sequenced sample was peripheral blood. Here the CDR3 reads CASSPGLGSYEQYF. The CDR3 DNA reads as TGTGCCAGCTCACCAGGGCTGGGCTCCTACGAGCAGTACTTC.